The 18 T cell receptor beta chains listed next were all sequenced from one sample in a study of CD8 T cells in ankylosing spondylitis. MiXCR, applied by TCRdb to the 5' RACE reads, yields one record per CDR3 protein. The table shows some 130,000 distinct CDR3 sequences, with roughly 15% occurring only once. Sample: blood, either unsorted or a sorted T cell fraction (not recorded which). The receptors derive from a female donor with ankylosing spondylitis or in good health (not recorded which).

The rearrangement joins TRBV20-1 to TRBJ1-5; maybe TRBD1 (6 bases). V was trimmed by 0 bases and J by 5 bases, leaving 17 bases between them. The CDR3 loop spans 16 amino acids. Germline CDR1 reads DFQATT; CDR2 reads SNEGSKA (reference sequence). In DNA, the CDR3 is TGCAGTGCTAGAGATCGAATGGCAGGGGTGGATCAGCCCCAGCATTTT. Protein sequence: CSARDRMAGVDQPQHF.

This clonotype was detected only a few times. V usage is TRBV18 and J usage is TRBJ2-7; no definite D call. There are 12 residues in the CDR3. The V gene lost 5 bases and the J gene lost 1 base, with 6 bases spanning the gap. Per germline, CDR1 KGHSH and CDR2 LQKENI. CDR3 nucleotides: TGTGCCAGCTCAGCACAGTCCTACGAGCAGTACTTC. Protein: CASSAQSYEQYF. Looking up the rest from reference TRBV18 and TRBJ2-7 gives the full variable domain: NAGVMQNPRHLVRRRGQEARLRCSPMKGHSHVYWYRQLPEEGLKFMVYLQKENIIDESGMPKERFSAEFPKEGPSILRIQQVVRGDSAAYFCASSAQSYEQYFGPGTRLTVT.

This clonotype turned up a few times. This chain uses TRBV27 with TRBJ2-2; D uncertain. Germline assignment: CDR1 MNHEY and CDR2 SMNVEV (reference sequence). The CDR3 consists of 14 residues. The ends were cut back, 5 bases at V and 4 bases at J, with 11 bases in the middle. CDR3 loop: CASSLKTGTGELFF. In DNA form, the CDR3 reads TGTGCCAGCAGTCTCAAAACTGGCACCGGGGAGCTGTTTTTT.

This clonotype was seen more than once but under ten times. The CDR3 loop is CASSLTDRAYNEQFF. Here the CDR3 DNA reads TGCGCCAGCAGCTTGACGGACAGGGCTTACAATGAGCAGTTCTTC. The rearrangement joins TRBV5-1 to TRBJ2-1; 8 bases match TRBD1. CDR1 and CDR2 (germline): SGHRS, YFSETQ. J gave up 4 bases and V 1 base, and 4 bases lay outside the gene matches. This CDR3 spans 15 amino acids.

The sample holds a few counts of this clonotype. CDR3 amino acids: CASSPRSNTEAFF. In nucleotides, the CDR3 is TGTGCCAGCAGCCCAAGGTCCAACACTGAAGCTTTCTTT. The rearrangement uses TRBV7-3 and TRBJ1-1; D not certain. The CDR3 has 13 residues. Germline-derived CDR1 and CDR2 are SGHTA and FQGTGA. Trimming stripped 5 bases from V and 2 bases from J, with 9 bases between. The full variable domain, rest sourced from reference TRBV7-3 and TRBJ1-1, is GAGVSQTPSNKVTEKGKYVELRCDPISGHTALYWYRQSLGQGPEFLIYFQGTGAADDSGLPNDRFFAVRPEGSVSTLKIQRTERGDSAVYLCASSPRSNTEAFFGQGTRLTVV.

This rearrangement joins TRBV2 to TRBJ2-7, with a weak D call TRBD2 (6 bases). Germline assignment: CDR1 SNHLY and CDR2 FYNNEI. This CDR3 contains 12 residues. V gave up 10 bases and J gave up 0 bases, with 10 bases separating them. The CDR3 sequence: CANSGPSYEQYF. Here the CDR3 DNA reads TGTGCCAACAGCGGGCCCTCCTACGAGCAGTACTTC.

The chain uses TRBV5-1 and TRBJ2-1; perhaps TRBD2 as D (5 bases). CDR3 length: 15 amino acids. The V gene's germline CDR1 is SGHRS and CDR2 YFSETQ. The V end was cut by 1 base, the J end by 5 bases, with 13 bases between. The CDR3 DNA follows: TGCGCCAGCAGCTTGTTTCCGGGGTCTAACAATGAGCAGTTCTTC. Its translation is CASSLFPGSNNEQFF. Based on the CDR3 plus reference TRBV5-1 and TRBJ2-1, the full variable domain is KAGVTQTPRYLIKTRGQQVTLSCSPISGHRSVSWYQQTPGQGLQFLFEYFSETQRNKGNFPGRFSGRQFSNSRSEMNVSTLELGDSALYLCASSLFPGSNNEQFFGPGTRLTVL.

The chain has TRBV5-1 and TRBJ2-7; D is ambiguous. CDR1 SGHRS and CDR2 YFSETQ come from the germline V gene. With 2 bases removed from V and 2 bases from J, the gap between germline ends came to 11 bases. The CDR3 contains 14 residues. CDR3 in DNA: TGCGCCAGCAGCTTTAATAGCCTAACCTACGAGCAGTACTTC. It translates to CASSFNSLTYEQYF.

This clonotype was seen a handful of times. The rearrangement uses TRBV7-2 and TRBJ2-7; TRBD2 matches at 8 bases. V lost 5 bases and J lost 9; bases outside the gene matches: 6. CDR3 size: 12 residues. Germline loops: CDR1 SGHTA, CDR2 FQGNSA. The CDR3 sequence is CASSVGLAGQYF. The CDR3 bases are TGTGCCAGCAGCGTAGGACTAGCTGGGCAGTACTTC.

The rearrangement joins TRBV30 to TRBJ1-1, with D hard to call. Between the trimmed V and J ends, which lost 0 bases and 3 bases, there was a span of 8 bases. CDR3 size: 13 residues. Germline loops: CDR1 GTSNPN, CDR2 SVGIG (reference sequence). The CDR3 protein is CAWSVTWHTEAFF. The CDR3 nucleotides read TGTGCCTGGAGTGTAACTTGGCACACTGAAGCTTTCTTT. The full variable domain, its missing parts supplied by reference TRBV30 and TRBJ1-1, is SQTIHQWPATLVQPVGSPLSLECTVEGTSNPNLYWYRQAAGRGLQLLFYSVGIGQISSEVPQNLSASRPQDRQFILSSKKLLLSDSGFYLCAWSVTWHTEAFFGQGTRLTVV.

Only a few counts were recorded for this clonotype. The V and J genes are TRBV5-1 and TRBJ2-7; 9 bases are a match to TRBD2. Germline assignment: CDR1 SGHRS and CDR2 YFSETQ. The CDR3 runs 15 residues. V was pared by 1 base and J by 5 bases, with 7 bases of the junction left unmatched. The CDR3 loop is CASSLPGTSLDEQYF. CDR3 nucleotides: TGCGCCAGCAGCTTGCCCGGGACTAGCTTAGACGAGCAGTACTTC.

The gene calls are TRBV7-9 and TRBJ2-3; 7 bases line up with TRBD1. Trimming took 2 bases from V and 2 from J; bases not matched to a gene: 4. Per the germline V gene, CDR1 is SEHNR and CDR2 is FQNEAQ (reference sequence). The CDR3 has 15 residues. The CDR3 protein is CASSLKGQTTDTQYF. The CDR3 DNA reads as TGTGCCAGCAGCTTAAAGGGACAGACCACAGATACGCAGTATTTT.

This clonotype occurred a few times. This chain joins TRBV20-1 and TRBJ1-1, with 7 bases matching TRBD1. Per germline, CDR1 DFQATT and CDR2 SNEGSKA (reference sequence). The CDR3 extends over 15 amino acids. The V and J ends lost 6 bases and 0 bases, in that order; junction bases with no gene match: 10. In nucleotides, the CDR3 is TGCAGTGCCAGAAAGGGGACAGCCCTGAACACTGAAGCTTTCTTT. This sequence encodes CSARKGTALNTEAFF.

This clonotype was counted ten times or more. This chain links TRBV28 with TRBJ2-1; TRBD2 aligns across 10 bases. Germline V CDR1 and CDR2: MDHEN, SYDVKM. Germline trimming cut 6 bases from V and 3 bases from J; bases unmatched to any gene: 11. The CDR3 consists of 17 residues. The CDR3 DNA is TGTGCCAGCAGGCCTCTCCTAGCGGGAGAAATCTACAATGAGCAGTTCTTC. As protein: CASRPLLAGEIYNEQFF.

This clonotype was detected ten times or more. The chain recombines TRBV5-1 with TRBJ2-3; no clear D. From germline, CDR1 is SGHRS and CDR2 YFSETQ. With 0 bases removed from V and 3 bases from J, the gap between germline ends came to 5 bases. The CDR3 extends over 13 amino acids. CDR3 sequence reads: CASSLEGTDTQYF. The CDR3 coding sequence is TGCGCCAGCAGCTTGGAGGGAACAGATACGCAGTATTTT.

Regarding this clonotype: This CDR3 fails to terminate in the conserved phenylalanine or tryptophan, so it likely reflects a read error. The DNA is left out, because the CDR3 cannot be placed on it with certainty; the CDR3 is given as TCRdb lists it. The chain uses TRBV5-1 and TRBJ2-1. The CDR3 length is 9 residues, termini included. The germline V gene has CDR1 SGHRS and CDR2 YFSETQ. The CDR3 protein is CASSLVGGS.

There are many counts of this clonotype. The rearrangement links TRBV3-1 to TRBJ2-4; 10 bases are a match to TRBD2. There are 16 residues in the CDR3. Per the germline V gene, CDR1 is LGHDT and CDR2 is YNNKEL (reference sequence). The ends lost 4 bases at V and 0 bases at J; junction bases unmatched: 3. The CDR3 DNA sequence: TGTGCCAGCAGCCTCGGACTAGCGGCAGCCAAAAACATTCAGTACTTC. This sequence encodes CASSLGLAAAKNIQYF.

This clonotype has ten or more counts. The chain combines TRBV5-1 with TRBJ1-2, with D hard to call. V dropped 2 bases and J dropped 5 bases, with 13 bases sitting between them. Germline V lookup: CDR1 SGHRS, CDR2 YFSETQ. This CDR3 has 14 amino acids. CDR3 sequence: CASSFGPGLYGYTF. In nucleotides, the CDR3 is TGCGCCAGCAGCTTTGGTCCGGGCCTGTATGGCTACACCTTC.